This T cell receptor (beta chain) comes out of a study of blood T cell repertoires in COVID-19. For the study at large: Samples taken during acute and convalescent COVID-19 were collected in the United States, Italy and Spain. T cells, B-cell-depleted T cells, or PBMCs supplied cDNA or gDNA.

Original data processing: Reference gene primer amplification yielded estimated nucleated cell counts. The repertoire was sequenced with immunoSEQ multiplex PCR; TCRdb's copy has only in-frame clones and lacks some. Clonal size and the V and J genes are those of that table, whereas D and trimming came from the DNA. The sample lists about 62,000 clones, around 89% seen once, with almost 4% in the top ten. Germline CDR1 SGHAT, CDR2 FQNNGV. V shed 0 bases and J shed 0 bases, with 12 bases lying between them. The CDR3 runs to 17 residues. The chain combines TRBV11-2 with TRBJ2-4, with a tentative D call TRBD2 (7 bases). The sample consisted of peripheral blood. The clonotype comes from a human donor in a cohort sampled during active COVID-19. CDR3 in amino acids: CASSLEGGPLAKNIQYF. The CDR3 nucleotides read TGTGCCAGCAGCTTAGAGGGGGGGCCACTAGCCAAAAACATTCAGTACTTC.